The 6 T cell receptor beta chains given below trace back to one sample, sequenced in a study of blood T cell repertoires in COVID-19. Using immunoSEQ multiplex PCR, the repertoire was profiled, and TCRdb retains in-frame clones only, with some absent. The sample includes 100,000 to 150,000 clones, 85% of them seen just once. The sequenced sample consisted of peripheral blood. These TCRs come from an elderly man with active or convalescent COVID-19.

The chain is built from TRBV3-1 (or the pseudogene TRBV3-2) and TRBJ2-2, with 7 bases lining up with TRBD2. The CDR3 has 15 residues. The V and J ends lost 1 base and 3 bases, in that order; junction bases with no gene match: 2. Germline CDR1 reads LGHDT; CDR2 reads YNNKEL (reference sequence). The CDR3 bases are TGTGCCAGCAGCCAAGCGGGAGGCGACACCGGGGAGCTGTTTTTT. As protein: CASSQAGGDTGELFF.

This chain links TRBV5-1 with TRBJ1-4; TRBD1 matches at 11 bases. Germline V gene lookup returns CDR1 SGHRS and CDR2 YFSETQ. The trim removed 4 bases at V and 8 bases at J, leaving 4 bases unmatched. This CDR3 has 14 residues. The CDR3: CASSARTGGEKLFF. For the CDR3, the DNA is TGCGCCAGCAGCGCCCGGACAGGGGGCGAAAAACTGTTTTTT.

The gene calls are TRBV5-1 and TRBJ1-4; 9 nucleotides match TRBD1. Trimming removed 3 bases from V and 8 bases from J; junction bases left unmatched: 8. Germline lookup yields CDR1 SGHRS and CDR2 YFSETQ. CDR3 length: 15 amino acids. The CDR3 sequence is CASSSSQGASEKLFF. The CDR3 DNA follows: TGCGCCAGCAGCTCCTCACAGGGGGCGTCGGAAAAACTGTTTTTT.

The CDR3 bases are TGTGCCAGCAGTTTTGGGCCTCGGGGCGAGCAGTACTTC. The encoded protein is CASSFGPRGEQYF. This sequence joins TRBV12-3 or TRBV12-4 and TRBJ2-7; weak D call: TRBD2 (5 bases). V was cut by 3 bases and J by 6 bases, with 12 bases left in between. The CDR3 has 13 amino acids.

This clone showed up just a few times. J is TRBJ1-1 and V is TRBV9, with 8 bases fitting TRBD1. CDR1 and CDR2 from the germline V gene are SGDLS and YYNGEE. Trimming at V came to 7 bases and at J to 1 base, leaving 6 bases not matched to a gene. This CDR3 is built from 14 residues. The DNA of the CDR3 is TGTGCCAGCGGGGGAGGACAGGGGAACACTGAAGCTTTCTTT. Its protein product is CASGGGQGNTEAFF.

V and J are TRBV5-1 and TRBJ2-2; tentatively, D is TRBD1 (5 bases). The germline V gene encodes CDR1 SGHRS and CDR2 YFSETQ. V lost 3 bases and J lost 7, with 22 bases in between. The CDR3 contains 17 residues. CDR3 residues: CASSWAWQGNNNGELFF. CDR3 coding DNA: TGCGCCAGCAGCTGGGCGTGGCAGGGTAACAATAACGGGGAGCTGTTTTTT.